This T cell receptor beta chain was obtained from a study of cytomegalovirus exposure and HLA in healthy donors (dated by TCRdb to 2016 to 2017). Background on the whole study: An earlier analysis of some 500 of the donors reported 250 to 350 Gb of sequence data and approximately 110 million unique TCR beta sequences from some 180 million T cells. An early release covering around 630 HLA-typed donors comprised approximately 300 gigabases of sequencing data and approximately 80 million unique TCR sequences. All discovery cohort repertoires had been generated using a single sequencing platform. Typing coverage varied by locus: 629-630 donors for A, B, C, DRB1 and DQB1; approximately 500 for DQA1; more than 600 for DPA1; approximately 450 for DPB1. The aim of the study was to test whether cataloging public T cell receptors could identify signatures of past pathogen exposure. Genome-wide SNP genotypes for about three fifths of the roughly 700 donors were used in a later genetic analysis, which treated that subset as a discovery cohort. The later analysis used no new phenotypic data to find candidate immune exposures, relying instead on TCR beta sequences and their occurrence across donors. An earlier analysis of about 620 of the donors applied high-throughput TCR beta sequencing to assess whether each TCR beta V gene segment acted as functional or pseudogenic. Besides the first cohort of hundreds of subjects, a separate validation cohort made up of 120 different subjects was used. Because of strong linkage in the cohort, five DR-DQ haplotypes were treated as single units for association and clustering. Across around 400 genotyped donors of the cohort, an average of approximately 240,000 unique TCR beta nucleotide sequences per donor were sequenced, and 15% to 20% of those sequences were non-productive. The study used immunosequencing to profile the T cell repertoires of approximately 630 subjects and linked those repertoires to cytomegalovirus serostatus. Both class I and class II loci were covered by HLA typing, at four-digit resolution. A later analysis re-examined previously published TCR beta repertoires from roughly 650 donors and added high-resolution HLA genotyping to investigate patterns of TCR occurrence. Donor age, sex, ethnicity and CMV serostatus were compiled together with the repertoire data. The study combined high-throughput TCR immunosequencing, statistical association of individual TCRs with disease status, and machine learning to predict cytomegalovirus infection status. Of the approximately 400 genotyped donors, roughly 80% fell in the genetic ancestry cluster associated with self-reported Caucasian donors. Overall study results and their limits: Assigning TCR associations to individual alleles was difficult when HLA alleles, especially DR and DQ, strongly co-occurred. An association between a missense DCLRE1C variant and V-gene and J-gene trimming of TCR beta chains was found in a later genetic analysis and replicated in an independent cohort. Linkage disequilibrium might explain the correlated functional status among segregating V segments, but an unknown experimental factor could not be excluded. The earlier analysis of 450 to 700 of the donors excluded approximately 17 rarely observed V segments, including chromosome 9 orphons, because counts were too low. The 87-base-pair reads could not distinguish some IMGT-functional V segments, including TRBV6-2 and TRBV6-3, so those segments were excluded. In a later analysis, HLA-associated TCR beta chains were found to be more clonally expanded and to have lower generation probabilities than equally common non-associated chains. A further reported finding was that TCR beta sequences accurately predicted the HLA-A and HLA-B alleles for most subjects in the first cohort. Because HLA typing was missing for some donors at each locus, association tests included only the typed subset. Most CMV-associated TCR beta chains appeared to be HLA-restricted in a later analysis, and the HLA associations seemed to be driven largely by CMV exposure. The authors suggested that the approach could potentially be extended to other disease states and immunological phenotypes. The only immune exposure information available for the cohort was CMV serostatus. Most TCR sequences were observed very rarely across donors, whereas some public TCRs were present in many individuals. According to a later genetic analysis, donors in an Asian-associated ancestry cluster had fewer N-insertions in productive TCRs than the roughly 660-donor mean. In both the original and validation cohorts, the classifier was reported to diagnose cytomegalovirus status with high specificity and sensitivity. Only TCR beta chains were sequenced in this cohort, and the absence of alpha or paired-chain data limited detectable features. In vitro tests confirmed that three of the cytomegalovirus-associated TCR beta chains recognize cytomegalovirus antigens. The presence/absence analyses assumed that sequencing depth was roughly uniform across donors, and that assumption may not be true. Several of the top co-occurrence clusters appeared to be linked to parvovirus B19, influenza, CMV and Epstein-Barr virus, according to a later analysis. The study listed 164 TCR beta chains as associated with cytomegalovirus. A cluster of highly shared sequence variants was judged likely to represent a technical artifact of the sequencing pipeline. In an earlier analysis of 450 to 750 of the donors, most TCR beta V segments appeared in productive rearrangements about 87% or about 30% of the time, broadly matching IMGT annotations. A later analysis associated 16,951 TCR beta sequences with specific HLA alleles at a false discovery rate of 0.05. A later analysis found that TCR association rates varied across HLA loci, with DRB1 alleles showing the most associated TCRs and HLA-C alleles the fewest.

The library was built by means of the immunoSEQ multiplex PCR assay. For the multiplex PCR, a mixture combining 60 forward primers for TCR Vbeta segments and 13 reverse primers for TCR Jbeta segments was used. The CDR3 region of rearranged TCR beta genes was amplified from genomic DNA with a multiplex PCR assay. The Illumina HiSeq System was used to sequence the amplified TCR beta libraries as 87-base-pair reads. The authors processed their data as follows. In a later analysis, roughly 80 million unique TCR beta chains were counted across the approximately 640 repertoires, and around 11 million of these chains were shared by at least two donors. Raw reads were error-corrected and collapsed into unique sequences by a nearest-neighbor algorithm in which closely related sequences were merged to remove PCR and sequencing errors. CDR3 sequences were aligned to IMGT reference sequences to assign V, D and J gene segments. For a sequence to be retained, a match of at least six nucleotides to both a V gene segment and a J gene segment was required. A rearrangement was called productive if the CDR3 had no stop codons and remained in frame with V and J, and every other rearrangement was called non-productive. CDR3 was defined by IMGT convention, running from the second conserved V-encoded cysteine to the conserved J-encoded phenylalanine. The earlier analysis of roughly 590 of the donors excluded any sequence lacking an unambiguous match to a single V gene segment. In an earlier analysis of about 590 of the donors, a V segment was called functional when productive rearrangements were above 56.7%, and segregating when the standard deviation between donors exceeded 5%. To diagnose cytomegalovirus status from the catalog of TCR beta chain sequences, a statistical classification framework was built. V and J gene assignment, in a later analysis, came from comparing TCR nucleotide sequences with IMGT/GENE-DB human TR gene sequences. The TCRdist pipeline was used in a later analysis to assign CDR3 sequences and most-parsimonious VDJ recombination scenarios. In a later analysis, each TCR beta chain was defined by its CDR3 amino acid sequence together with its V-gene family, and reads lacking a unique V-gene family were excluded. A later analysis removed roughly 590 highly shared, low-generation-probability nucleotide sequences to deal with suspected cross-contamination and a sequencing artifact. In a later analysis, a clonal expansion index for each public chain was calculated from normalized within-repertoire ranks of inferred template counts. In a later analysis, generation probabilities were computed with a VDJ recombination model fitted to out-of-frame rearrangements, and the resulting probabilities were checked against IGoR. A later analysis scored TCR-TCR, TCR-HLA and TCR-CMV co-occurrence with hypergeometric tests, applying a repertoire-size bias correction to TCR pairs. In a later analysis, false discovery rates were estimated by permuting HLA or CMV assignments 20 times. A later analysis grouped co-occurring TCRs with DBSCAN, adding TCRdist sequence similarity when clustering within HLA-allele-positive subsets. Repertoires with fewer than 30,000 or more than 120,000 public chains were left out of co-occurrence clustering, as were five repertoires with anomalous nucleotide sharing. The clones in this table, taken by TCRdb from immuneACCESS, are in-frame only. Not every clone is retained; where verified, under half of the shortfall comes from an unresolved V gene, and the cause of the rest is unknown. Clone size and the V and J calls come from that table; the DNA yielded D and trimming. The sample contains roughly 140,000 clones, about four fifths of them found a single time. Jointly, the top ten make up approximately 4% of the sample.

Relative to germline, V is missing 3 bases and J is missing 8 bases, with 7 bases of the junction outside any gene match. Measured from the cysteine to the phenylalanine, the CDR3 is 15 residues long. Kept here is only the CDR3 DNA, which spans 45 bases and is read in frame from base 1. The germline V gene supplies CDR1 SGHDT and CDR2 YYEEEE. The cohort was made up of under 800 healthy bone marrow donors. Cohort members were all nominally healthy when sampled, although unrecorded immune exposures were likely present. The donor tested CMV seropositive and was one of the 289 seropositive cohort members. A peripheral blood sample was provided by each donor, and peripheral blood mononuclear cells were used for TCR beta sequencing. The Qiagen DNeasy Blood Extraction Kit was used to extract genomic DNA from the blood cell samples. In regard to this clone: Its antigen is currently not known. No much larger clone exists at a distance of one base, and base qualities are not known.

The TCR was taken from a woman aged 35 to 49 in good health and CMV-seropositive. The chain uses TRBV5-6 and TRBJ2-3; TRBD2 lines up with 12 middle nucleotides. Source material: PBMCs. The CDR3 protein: CASSSLAGGRGTQYF. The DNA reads TGTGCCAGCAGCTCGCTAGCGGGAGGGCGGGGTACGCAGTATTTT.